A selection of T cell receptor beta chains follows, all from one sample in a study of cytomegalovirus exposure and HLA in healthy donors. Profiling relied on immunoSEQ multiplex PCR, and the TCRdb table lists in-frame clones only, not all of them. The sample holds fewer than 150,000 clones, roughly two thirds seen once. The sequencing input was PBMCs. The source of these receptors is a human donor in good health. Each CDR3 is given with its conserved first and last residue. The D gene is left open where the match is weak. Part of the rows lack a size; the others show once, few, many or a class for expanded clones.

j_call v_call clone_size d_call cdr3_aa cdr3_nt
TRBJ1-6 TRBV27 - TRBD1 CASSDTGTANSPLHF TGTGCCAGCAGTGACACCGGGACAGCCAATTCACCCCTCCACTTT
TRBJ1-1 TRBV9 few - CASSVAGIGNTEAFF TGTGCCAGCAGCGTAGCCGGGATTGGGAACACTGAAGCTTTCTTT
TRBJ1-3 TRBV19 once TRBD1 CASSQTGGPSGNTIYF TGTGCCAGTAGTCAAACAGGGGGTCCCTCTGGAAACACCATATATTTT
TRBJ2-5 TRBV19 - TRBD2 CASSISGRRETQYF TGTGCCAGTAGTATCAGCGGGAGACGGGAGACCCAGTACTTC
TRBJ1-2 TRBV5-8 - - CASSWGRVLDGYTF TGTGCCAGCAGCTGGGGCAGGGTCCTGGATGGCTACACCTTC
TRBJ2-7 TRBV6-1 - - CASSERIYLF TGTGCCAGCAGTGAACGCATTTACTTATTC
TRBJ1-2 TRBV7-9 - TRBD1 CASSHSTGGLYGYTF TGTGCCAGCAGCCATAGTACAGGGGGTCTCTATGGCTACACCTTC
TRBJ1-1 TRBV5-1 - TRBD1 CASSFGTGGDTEAFF TGCGCCAGCAGCTTTGGGACAGGGGGGGACACTGAAGCTTTCTTT
TRBJ1-4 TRBV15 - - CATSRGVEVSTNEKLFF TGTGCCACCAGCAGAGGTGTGGAGGTTTCAACTAATGAAAAACTGTTTTTT
TRBJ2-3 TRBV7-3 - TRBD2 CASSFRGLERDTQYF TGTGCCAGCAGCTTCCGGGGACTAGAAAGAGATACGCAGTATTTT
TRBJ2-7 TRBV5-4 - TRBD1 CASSLASDRTPSYEQYF TGTGCCAGCAGCTTGGCTTCGGACAGGACTCCATCCTACGAGCAGTACTTC
TRBJ2-2 TRBV2 few TRBD1 CASGEGTGITGELFF TGTGCCAGCGGGGAAGGGACAGGGATAACCGGGGAGCTGTTTTTT
TRBJ1-6 TRBV28 - - CASASRGVNSPLHF TGTGCCAGCGCGTCCAGGGGAGTGAATTCACCCCTCCACTTT
TRBJ2-3 TRBV2 - TRBD2 CARAGGSADTQYF TGTGCCAGGGCGGGGGGTTCAGCAGATACGCAGTATTTT
TRBJ2-5 TRBV11-3 - TRBD2 CASSGPAGGQETQYF TGTGCCAGCAGCGGCCCCGCGGGGGGTCAAGAGACCCAGTACTTC
TRBJ2-5 TRBV6-1 - - CASKAWGEQETQYF TGTGCCAGCAAGGCGTGGGGGGAACAAGAGACCCAGTACTTC
TRBJ2-1 TRBV27 - TRBD1 CASTNRDRGYNEQFF TGTGCCAGCACTAACCGGGACAGGGGATACAATGAGCAGTTCTTC
TRBJ2-5 TRBV6-1 - TRBD2 CASSGTSGGAETQYF TGTGCCAGCAGTGGAACTAGCGGGGGGGCTGAGACCCAGTACTTC
TRBJ2-7 TRBV2 few - CASRDTPYEQYF TGTGCCAGTAGGGACACCCCCTACGAGCAGTACTTC
TRBJ1-2 TRBV6-5 - TRBD1 CASWDRGGGYTF TGTGCCAGCTGGGACAGGGGAGGGGGCTACACCTTC
TRBJ1-2 TRBV9 - TRBD1 CASSESYRGSYGYTF TGTGCCAGCAGCGAATCCTACAGGGGATCCTATGGCTACACCTTC
TRBJ2-5 TRBV7-8 - - CASSSSRWGVEETQYF TGTGCCAGCAGCTCAAGCCGTTGGGGAGTCGAAGAGACCCAGTACTTC
TRBJ2-7 TRBV7-4 few TRBD1 CASSQTGGRRGAGRGTYEQYF TGTGCCAGCAGCCAGACAGGGGGCAGGCGGGGGGCGGGTAGGGGTACTTACGAGCAGTACTTC
TRBJ1-1 TRBV28 few TRBD1 CASSSGQRGEAFF TGTGCCAGCAGTTCGGGACAGAGGGGTGAAGCTTTCTTT
TRBJ1-1 TRBV5-6 few TRBD1 CASSLVGQADTEAFF TGTGCCAGCAGCTTGGTCGGACAGGCCGACACTGAAGCTTTCTTT
TRBJ2-3 TRBV6-5 once TRBD2 CASRLTSGNTDTQYF TGTGCCAGCAGGTTGACTAGCGGAAACACAGATACGCAGTATTTT
TRBJ2-3 TRBV11-2 - - CASSFGDWDTQYF TGTGCCAGCAGCTTTGGCGACTGGGATACGCAGTATTTT
TRBJ2-1 TRBV9 - TRBD2 CASSESGGAYNEQFF TGTGCCAGCAGCGAGAGCGGGGGGGCATACAATGAGCAGTTCTTC
TRBJ2-3 TRBV4-1 - TRBD2 CASSLTPAGGTDTQYF TGCGCCAGCAGCCTCACACCAGCGGGGGGGACAGATACGCAGTATTTT
TRBJ1-2 TRBV7-8 few TRBD1 CASSAGRGQGSFYGYTF TGTGCCAGCAGCGCTGGAAGGGGGCAGGGAAGTTTCTATGGCTACACCTTC
TRBJ2-7 TRBV7-6 - TRBD1 CASSMPGTASYEQYF TGTGCCAGCAGCATGCCCGGGACAGCCTCCTACGAGCAGTACTTC
TRBJ2-3 TRBV6-6 - - CASSYSTGAVDTQYF TGTGCCAGCAGTTACTCGACGGGAGCCGTAGATACGCAGTATTTT
TRBJ2-7 TRBV30 - - CAWSVTGSNYEQYF TGTGCCTGGAGTGTAACAGGGAGTAACTACGAGCAGTACTTC
TRBJ2-7 TRBV7-9 once - CASSFHGTSGYEQYF TGTGCCAGCAGCTTTCACGGGACTTCCGGCTACGAGCAGTACTTC
TRBJ2-7 TRBV7-9 - TRBD2 CASSKLAGAYEQYF TGTGCCAGCAGCAAACTAGCGGGGGCCTACGAGCAGTACTTC
TRBJ1-1 TRBV11-3 - - CASSDTSDFNTEAFF TGTGCCAGCAGCGATACGTCGGACTTCAATACTGAAGCTTTCTTT
TRBJ2-1 TRBV7-8 few - CASSLSGTGPNEQFF TGTGCCAGCAGCTTAAGTGGGACTGGCCCCAATGAGCAGTTCTTC
TRBJ2-2 TRBV5-1 - TRBD1 CASSPRGRGTGELFF TGCGCCAGCAGCCCCAGGGGGCGCGGAACCGGGGAGCTGTTTTTT
TRBJ2-7 TRBV19 few TRBD1 CASSSRAGGYEQYF TGTGCCAGTAGTAGTCGGGCAGGGGGCTACGAGCAGTACTTC
TRBJ2-1 TRBV7-9 few TRBD1 CASSWQGAGNEQFF TGTGCCAGCAGCTGGCAGGGGGCTGGCAATGAGCAGTTCTTC
TRBJ1-6 TRBV4-1 - TRBD1 CASSQARQGTSPLHF TGCGCCAGCAGCCAAGCCCGACAGGGCACTTCACCCCTCCACTTT
TRBJ2-7 TRBV7-9 - - CASSSTYEQYF TGTGCCAGCAGCTCAACCTACGAGCAGTACTTC
TRBJ1-5 TRBV5-5 - - CASSLAAYSNQPQHF TGTGCCAGCAGCTTGGCCGCATACTCTAATCAGCCCCAGCATTTT
TRBJ2-7 TRBV7-9 - TRBD2 CASSLATSGYEQYF TGTGCCAGCAGCTTGGCGACTAGCGGATACGAGCAGTACTTC
TRBJ2-7 TRBV7-9 - - CASSLYEPPYEQYF TGTGCCAGCAGTCTCTACGAACCCCCCTACGAGCAGTACTTC